These T cell receptor beta chains were read from a single sample in a study of beta chain features in type 1 diabetes. Clones were read by immunoSEQ multiplex PCR, and TCRdb kept only the in-frame ones, dropping some. This table has about 180,000 clones, 13% appearing once. Sequencing was done on a sample of central memory CD4+ T cells from blood. The receptor source for this set is a woman aged 18-29 years in good health. CDR3s include the opening cysteine and the closing phenylalanine or tryptophan. The order of the fields is J gene, CDR3 length, clone size, V gene, D gene, CDR3 protein, CDR3 DNA. D genes are given only for firm matches. The size of a clone is reported for some rows only, either as once, few or many, or as a class for expanded clones.

J gene: TRBJ1-1
CDR3 length: 15
clone size: NA
V gene: TRBV11-2
D gene: TRBD1
CDR3 protein: CASSARQGRGTEAFF
CDR3 DNA: TGTGCCAGCAGCGCACGACAGGGCAGGGGCACTGAAGCTTTCTTT

J gene: TRBJ2-5
CDR3 length: 14
clone size: NA
V gene: TRBV15
D gene: NA
CDR3 protein: CATSREGTRETQYF
CDR3 DNA: TGTGCCACCAGCAGAGAGGGGACAAGAGAGACCCAGTACTTC

J gene: TRBJ1-2
CDR3 length: 13
clone size: NA
V gene: TRBV16
D gene: NA
CDR3 protein: CASSQSIQGIYTF
CDR3 DNA: TGTGCCAGCAGCCAATCTATTCAGGGAATCTACACCTTC

J gene: TRBJ2-1
CDR3 length: 17
clone size: few
V gene: TRBV30
D gene: NA
CDR3 protein: CAWSVMGGTPSYNEQFF
CDR3 DNA: TGTGCCTGGAGTGTGATGGGGGGGACACCCTCCTACAATGAGCAGTTCTTC

J gene: TRBJ1-1
CDR3 length: 13
clone size: many
V gene: TRBV7-9
D gene: NA
CDR3 protein: CASSKQENTEAFF
CDR3 DNA: TGTGCCAGCAGCAAACAGGAGAACACTGAAGCTTTCTTT

J gene: TRBJ2-1
CDR3 length: 14
clone size: NA
V gene: TRBV7-8
D gene: NA
CDR3 protein: CASSHTQLAGEQFF
CDR3 DNA: TGTGCCAGCAGTCACACCCAACTAGCCGGTGAGCAGTTCTTC

J gene: TRBJ1-1
CDR3 length: 13
clone size: NA
V gene: TRBV19
D gene: NA
CDR3 protein: CASRPQGDTEAFF
CDR3 DNA: TGTGCCAGTAGACCACAGGGCGACACTGAAGCTTTCTTT

J gene: TRBJ2-1
CDR3 length: 18
clone size: few
V gene: TRBV11-2
D gene: TRBD2
CDR3 protein: CASSLDWASGSSYNEQFF
CDR3 DNA: TGTGCCAGCAGCTTAGATTGGGCTAGCGGGAGCTCCTACAATGAGCAGTTCTTC

J gene: TRBJ2-3
CDR3 length: 11
clone size: NA
V gene: TRBV7-2
D gene: NA
CDR3 protein: CASSLGGAQYF
CDR3 DNA: TGTGCCAGCAGCTTAGGGGGAGCGCAGTATTTT

J gene: TRBJ2-2
CDR3 length: 19
clone size: few
V gene: TRBV14
D gene: TRBD2
CDR3 protein: CASSPPRSGIARHTGELFF
CDR3 DNA: TGTGCCAGCAGCCCCCCGCGTAGCGGGATTGCCCGTCACACCGGGGAGCTGTTTTTT

J gene: TRBJ1-2
CDR3 length: 17
clone size: few
V gene: TRBV23-1
D gene: TRBD1
CDR3 protein: CASSQSSGGVLILAYTF
CDR3 DNA: TGCGCCAGCAGTCAATCATCAGGGGGCGTCTTAATCTTGGCCTACACCTTC

J gene: TRBJ2-3
CDR3 length: 14
clone size: NA
V gene: TRBV2
D gene: NA
CDR3 protein: CASSVGGESDTQYF
CDR3 DNA: TGTGCCAGCAGTGTGGGCGGGGAATCAGATACGCAGTATTTT

J gene: TRBJ1-1
CDR3 length: 14
clone size: few
V gene: TRBV7-9
D gene: TRBD1
CDR3 protein: CASSSRTGRTEAFF
CDR3 DNA: TGTGCCAGCAGCTCCCGGACAGGGCGGACTGAAGCTTTCTTT

J gene: TRBJ2-1
CDR3 length: 15
clone size: few
V gene: TRBV5-1
D gene: TRBD2
CDR3 protein: CASRVQRGASNEQFF
CDR3 DNA: TGCGCCAGCAGGGTACAGCGGGGAGCCTCCAATGAGCAGTTCTTC

J gene: TRBJ1-2
CDR3 length: 13
clone size: NA
V gene: TRBV18
D gene: NA
CDR3 protein: CASSPALNYGYTF
CDR3 DNA: TGTGCCAGCTCACCAGCGCTTAACTATGGCTACACCTTC

J gene: TRBJ2-5
CDR3 length: 13
clone size: NA
V gene: TRBV10-3
D gene: TRBD1
CDR3 protein: CAISRDRDRTQYF
CDR3 DNA: TGTGCCATCAGCCGGGACAGGGATCGGACCCAGTACTTC

J gene: TRBJ1-2
CDR3 length: 12
clone size: NA
V gene: TRBV29-1
D gene: TRBD1
CDR3 protein: CSVGQGGFGYTF
CDR3 DNA: TGCAGCGTTGGCCAGGGGGGTTTCGGCTACACCTTC

J gene: TRBJ2-7
CDR3 length: 15
clone size: NA
V gene: TRBV6-1
D gene: NA
CDR3 protein: CASSDLGRGYYEQYF
CDR3 DNA: TGTGCCAGCAGCGATCTAGGGCGGGGTTATTACGAGCAGTACTTC

J gene: TRBJ1-5
CDR3 length: 13
clone size: few
V gene: TRBV7-7
D gene: NA
CDR3 protein: CASSLDRNQPQHF
CDR3 DNA: TGTGCTAGCAGCTTAGACAGAAATCAGCCCCAGCATTTT

J gene: TRBJ1-1
CDR3 length: 13
clone size: few
V gene: TRBV18
D gene: NA
CDR3 protein: CASSPTGNTEAFF
CDR3 DNA: TGTGCCAGCTCCCCGACAGGGAACACTGAAGCTTTCTTT

J gene: TRBJ2-3
CDR3 length: 15
clone size: NA
V gene: TRBV7-9
D gene: NA
CDR3 protein: CASSLYAGLADTQYF
CDR3 DNA: TGTGCCAGCAGCCTGTACGCGGGACTGGCAGATACGCAGTATTTT

J gene: TRBJ2-1
CDR3 length: 15
clone size: few
V gene: TRBV10-3
D gene: TRBD2
CDR3 protein: CAISQLAEGDNEQFF
CDR3 DNA: TGTGCCATCAGTCAACTAGCGGAGGGAGACAATGAGCAGTTCTTC

J gene: TRBJ1-5
CDR3 length: 15
clone size: few
V gene: TRBV18
D gene: TRBD1
CDR3 protein: CASSWTGASNQPQHF
CDR3 DNA: TGTGCCAGCTCGTGGACAGGGGCGAGCAATCAGCCCCAGCATTTT

J gene: TRBJ1-5
CDR3 length: 13
clone size: few
V gene: TRBV10-3
D gene: TRBD1
CDR3 protein: CATRDRVDQPQHF
CDR3 DNA: TGTGCCACCAGGGACAGGGTGGATCAGCCCCAGCATTTT

J gene: TRBJ1-5
CDR3 length: 16
clone size: few
V gene: TRBV19
D gene: NA
CDR3 protein: CASKSEGVMGNQPQHF
CDR3 DNA: TGTGCCAGTAAAAGCGAGGGGGTTATGGGCAATCAGCCCCAGCATTTT

J gene: TRBJ1-2
CDR3 length: 14
clone size: few
V gene: TRBV2
D gene: NA
CDR3 protein: CASSLDREGYGYTF
CDR3 DNA: TGTGCCAGCAGTCTGGATCGGGAGGGCTATGGCTACACCTTC

J gene: TRBJ1-1
CDR3 length: 15
clone size: NA
V gene: TRBV29-1
D gene: NA
CDR3 protein: CSVEGRRGITTEAFF
CDR3 DNA: TGCAGCGTTGAAGGTAGACGGGGAATTACCACTGAAGCTTTCTTT

J gene: TRBJ1-4
CDR3 length: 14
clone size: few
V gene: TRBV5-6
D gene: NA
CDR3 protein: CASSLAQVRGKLFF
CDR3 DNA: TGTGCCAGCAGCTTGGCCCAGGTGCGGGGAAAACTGTTTTTT

J gene: TRBJ2-2
CDR3 length: 15
clone size: NA
V gene: TRBV7-3
D gene: NA
CDR3 protein: CASSLSGRSTGELFF
CDR3 DNA: TGTGCCAGCAGCTTATCGGGGAGGAGCACCGGGGAGCTGTTTTTT